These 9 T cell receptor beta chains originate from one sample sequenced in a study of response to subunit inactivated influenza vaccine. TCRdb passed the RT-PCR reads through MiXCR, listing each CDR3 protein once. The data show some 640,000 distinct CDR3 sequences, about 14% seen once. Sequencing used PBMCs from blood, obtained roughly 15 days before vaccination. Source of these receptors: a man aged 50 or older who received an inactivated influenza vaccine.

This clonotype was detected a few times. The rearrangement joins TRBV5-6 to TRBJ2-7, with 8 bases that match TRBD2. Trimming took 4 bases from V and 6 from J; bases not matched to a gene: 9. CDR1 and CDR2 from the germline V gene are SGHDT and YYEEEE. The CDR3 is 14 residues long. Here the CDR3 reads CASSVSGTSAEQYF. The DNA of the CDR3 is TGTGCCAGCAGCGTATCCGGGACTAGTGCCGAGCAGTACTTC.

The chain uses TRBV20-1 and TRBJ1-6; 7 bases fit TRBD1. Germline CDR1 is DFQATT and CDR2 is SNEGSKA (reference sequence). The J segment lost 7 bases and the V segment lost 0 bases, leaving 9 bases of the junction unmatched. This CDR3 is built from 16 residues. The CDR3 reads CSARDGAGGKNSPLHF. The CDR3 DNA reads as TGCAGTGCTAGAGATGGAGCAGGGGGTAAAAATTCACCCCTCCACTTT.

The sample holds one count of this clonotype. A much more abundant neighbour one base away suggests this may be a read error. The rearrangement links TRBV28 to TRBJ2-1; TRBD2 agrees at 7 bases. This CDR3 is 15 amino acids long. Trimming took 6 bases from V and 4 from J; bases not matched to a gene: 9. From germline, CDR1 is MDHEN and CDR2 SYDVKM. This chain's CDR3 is CASSPRSSGYNEQFF. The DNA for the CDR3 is TGTGCCAGCAGCCCCCGGTCTAGCGGTTACAATGAGCAGTTCTTC. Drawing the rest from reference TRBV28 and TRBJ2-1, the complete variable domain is DVKVTQSSRYLVKRTGEKVFLECVQDMDHENMFWYRQDPGLGLRLIYFSYDVKMKEKGDIPEGYSVSREKKERFSLILESASTNQTSMYLCASSPRSSGYNEQFFGPGTRLTVL.

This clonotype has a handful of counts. The CDR3 sequence: CSPHRERNTEAFF. In DNA form, the CDR3 reads TGCAGCCCCCACAGGGAGCGGAACACTGAAGCTTTCTTT. The chain links TRBV29-1 to TRBJ1-1, with D tentatively TRBD1 (6 bases). From germline, CDR1 is SQVTM and CDR2 ANQGSEA. The CDR3 sequence is 13 residues long. Trimming left V 8 bases short and J 1 base short, with 14 bases between.

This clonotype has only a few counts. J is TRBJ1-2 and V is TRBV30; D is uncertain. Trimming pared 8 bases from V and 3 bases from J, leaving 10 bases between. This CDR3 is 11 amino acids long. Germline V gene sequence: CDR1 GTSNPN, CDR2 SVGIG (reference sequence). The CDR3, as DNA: TGTGCCGGCCGAAGGGACTATGGCTACACCTTC. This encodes CAGRRDYGYTF.

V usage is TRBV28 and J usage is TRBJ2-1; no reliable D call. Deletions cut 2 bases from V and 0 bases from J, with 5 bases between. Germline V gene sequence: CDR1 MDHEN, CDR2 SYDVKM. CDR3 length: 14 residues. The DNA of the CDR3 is TGTGCCAGCAGTTTACCGACCTCCTACAATGAGCAGTTCTTC. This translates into CASSLPTSYNEQFF.

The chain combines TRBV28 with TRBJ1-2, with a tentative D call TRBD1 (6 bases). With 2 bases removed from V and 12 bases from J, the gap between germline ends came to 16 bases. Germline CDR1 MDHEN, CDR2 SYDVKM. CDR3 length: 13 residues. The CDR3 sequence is CASSLETFRGHTF. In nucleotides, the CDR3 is TGTGCCAGCAGTTTAGAGACATTCAGGGGCCACACCTTC.

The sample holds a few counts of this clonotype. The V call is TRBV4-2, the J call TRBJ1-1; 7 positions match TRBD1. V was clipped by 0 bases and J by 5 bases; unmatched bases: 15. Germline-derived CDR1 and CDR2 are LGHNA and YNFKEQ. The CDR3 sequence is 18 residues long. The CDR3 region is CASSQDGNLDRVSTEAFF. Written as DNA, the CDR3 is TGTGCCAGCAGCCAAGATGGAAACTTAGACAGGGTTAGTACTGAAGCTTTCTTT.

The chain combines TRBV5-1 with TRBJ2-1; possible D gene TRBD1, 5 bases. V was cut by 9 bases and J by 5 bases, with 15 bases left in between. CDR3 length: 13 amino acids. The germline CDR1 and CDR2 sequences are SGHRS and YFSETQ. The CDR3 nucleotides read TGCGCCACCTGTCCGGACAACCACAATGAGCAGTTCTTC. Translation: CATCPDNHNEQFF.